This TCR beta chain came from a study of cytomegalovirus exposure and HLA in healthy donors. General study findings and limits: A later analysis by the authors found several of the most significant clusters apparently linked to common viral pathogens. For cytomegalovirus status, the classifier reportedly gave diagnoses with high specificity and sensitivity.

This CDR3 contains 14 residues. Germline V gene sequence: CDR1 MNHEY, CDR2 SMNVEV (reference sequence). Trimming shortened V by 5 bases and J by 5 bases, and 16 bases separated the two germline ends. The PCR made use of 60 Vbeta and 13 Jbeta primers. Some clones are missing from TCRdb's copy, which holds only in-frame ones; the method was immunoSEQ multiplex PCR. The sample has about 170,000 clones, 80% to 85% seen once; the top ten hold 0.35% to 0.45%. As regards this clone: Its antigen remains unknown.

The sequencing input was PBMCs. This clonotype was obtained from a boy between 2 and 15 years old in good health and CMV-seronegative. This chain uses TRBV27 with TRBJ2-7; tentative D call: TRBD1 (6 bases). The CDR3 loop reads CASSPEGVFNEQYF. For the CDR3, the DNA is TGTGCCAGCAGTCCCGAGGGGGTATTTAACGAGCAGTACTTC.